These 23 T cell receptor beta chains were all obtained from the same sample, sequenced in a study of blood T cell repertoires in COVID-19 (dated by TCRdb to the early 2020s). Library creation used the immunoSEQ multiplex PCR assay. Drawn from immuneACCESS, this table holds only the in-frame rearrangements with V and J called that TCRdb kept. Clones are partly lost; checked studies trace under half to an unresolved V gene and leave the rest unexplained. The sample table contains roughly 150,000 clones; only one count was recorded for around 82% of them. 3% to 4.5% of the sample is taken by the ten largest. Sequenced: PBMCs or T cells enriched from blood (not recorded which). The receptors here all came from a man aged 45-60 years in a cohort exposed to, infected with or recovered from COVID-19 (not recorded which).

The V call is TRBV30, the J call TRBJ2-1, with D possibly matching TRBD1 (6 bases). Trimming took off 5 bases at V and 3 bases at J, with 8 bases between the two ends. The CDR3 is 12 residues long. Germline CDR1 is GTSNPN and CDR2 is SVGIG (reference sequence). The CDR3 nucleotides read TGTGCCTGGCACAGGGACTACAATGAGCAGTTCTTC. This encodes CAWHRDYNEQFF. The entire variable domain, with the rest obtained from reference TRBV30 and TRBJ2-1, is as follows: SQTIHQWPATLVQPVGSPLSLECTVEGTSNPNLYWYRQAAGRGLQLLFYSVGIGQISSEVPQNLSASRPQDRQFILSSKKLLLSDSGFYLCAWHRDYNEQFFGPGTRLTVL.

This clone was recorded once. The chain combines TRBV5-1 with TRBJ2-5; 10 positions match TRBD1. CDR1 is SGHRS, CDR2 YFSETQ, per germline. The J segment lost 6 bases and the V segment lost 9 bases, leaving 11 bases of the junction unmatched. The CDR3 runs 14 residues. In DNA form, the CDR3 reads TGCGCCACCGCTCCGGGACAGGGGTGGCAGACCCAGTACTTC. Amino acids: CATAPGQGWQTQYF.

This chain links TRBV28 with TRBJ2-1; 10 bases fit TRBD1. V shed 8 bases and J 7 bases; nucleotides not matched to a gene: 14. Per germline, CDR1 MDHEN and CDR2 SYDVKM. CDR3 size: 16 residues. CDR3 sequence reads: CASGILGQGIGNEQFF. Here the CDR3 DNA reads TGTGCCAGCGGGATCCTGGGACAGGGGATTGGTAATGAGCAGTTCTTC.

The rearrangement links TRBV5-5 to TRBJ2-5; 9 nucleotides agree with TRBD2. With 0 bases clipped from V and 5 bases from J, the junction kept 5 bases outside the gene matches. CDR3 length equals 15 residues. In germline, CDR1 is SGHKS, CDR2 YYEKEE (reference sequence). Here the CDR3 DNA reads TGTGCCAGCAGCTTGGGGACTAGCGTCCGGGAGACCCAGTACTTC. Translated, it gives CASSLGTSVRETQYF.

The chain couples TRBV12-3 or TRBV12-4 to TRBJ1-6; 8 bases fit TRBD1. CDR3 length: 12 residues. Germline trimming cut 5 bases from V and 15 bases from J; bases unmatched to any gene: 6. The CDR3 coding sequence is TGTGCCAGCAGTCTACAGGGGGTGGACCTCCACTTT. This gives the protein CASSLQGVDLHF.

This clone was seen just once. The V gene is TRBV28, the J gene TRBJ1-1; perhaps TRBD1 as D (6 bases). The CDR3 consists of 18 residues. Germline V lookup: CDR1 MDHEN, CDR2 SYDVKM. V was pared by 9 bases and J by 0 bases, with 26 bases between. The CDR3 DNA reads TGTGCCAGTTCTACCACGGCTAGATGGGGGCGCATGAACACTGAAGCTTTCTTT. It yields the protein CASSTTARWGRMNTEAFF.

The gene calls are TRBV7-2 and TRBJ1-2; no clear D gene. Germline values: CDR1 SGHTA, CDR2 FQGNSA. The CDR3 runs 14 residues. V gave up 7 bases and J gave up 2 bases, with 14 bases separating them. CDR3 protein: CASTTRTPNYGYTF. Here the CDR3 DNA reads TGTGCCAGCACCACTCGGACTCCCAACTATGGCTACACCTTC. The variable domain in full, completed from reference TRBV7-2 and TRBJ1-2, reads GAGVSQSPSNKVTEKGKDVELRCDPISGHTALYWYRQSLGQGLEFLIYFQGNSAPDKSGLPSDRFSAERTGGSVSTLTIQRTQQEDSAVYLCASTTRTPNYGYTFGSGTRLTVV.

The J gene is TRBJ2-1, the V gene TRBV5-1; weak D call: TRBD2 (5 bases). The CDR3 sequence is 16 residues long. Trimming cost V 6 bases and J 0 bases, with 16 bases left between them. The germline gives CDR1 SGHRS, CDR2 YFSETQ. CDR3 in DNA: TGCGCCAGCACCCTGACGGGGTCTAGCTCCTACAATGAGCAGTTCTTC. It translates to CASTLTGSSSYNEQFF.

This chain connects TRBV28 to TRBJ1-2; 9 nucleotides align to TRBD1. J gave up 6 bases and V 7 bases, and 6 bases lay outside the gene matches. This CDR3 region has 13 residues. Germline loops: CDR1 MDHEN, CDR2 SYDVKM. The CDR3 bases are TGTGCCAGCACCCTTGGGACAGGGAATGGCTACACCTTC. Translating it yields CASTLGTGNGYTF.

V and J are TRBV6-2 or TRBV6-3 and TRBJ2-3; 10 positions match TRBD1. The CDR3 totals 15 residues. V was pared by 5 bases and J by 8 bases, with 10 bases of the junction left unmatched. Germline CDR1 reads MNHEY; CDR2 reads SVGEGT. This CDR3 is CASSTGDRGSGTQYF. CDR3 sequence (DNA): TGTGCCAGCAGTACTGGGGACAGGGGTTCGGGTACGCAGTATTTT.

This chain connects TRBV5-1 to TRBJ2-5; 7 bases agree with TRBD1. Germline V gene data show CDR1 as SGHRS and CDR2 as YFSETQ. This CDR3 is built from 14 residues. The trim removed 4 bases at V and 2 bases at J, leaving 5 bases unmatched. CDR3 amino acids: CASSTGQDQETQYF. CDR3 nucleotide sequence: TGCGCCAGCAGCACCGGACAGGATCAAGAGACCCAGTACTTC.

This chain links TRBV29-1 with TRBJ2-7; tentatively, D is TRBD1 (6 bases). CDR3 length: 11 residues. Trimming shortened V by 2 bases and J by 10 bases, and 12 bases separated the two germline ends. The germline V gene has CDR1 SQVTM and CDR2 ANQGSEA. This CDR3 reads CSVEITGSQYF. In nucleotides, the CDR3 is TGCAGCGTTGAAATTACAGGGAGTCAGTACTTC.

The chain combines TRBV6-2 or TRBV6-3 with TRBJ1-4, with 7 bases lining up with TRBD1. Germline values: CDR1 MNHEY, CDR2 SVGEGT. The CDR3 loop spans 14 amino acids. Germline trimming cut 5 bases from V and 14 bases from J; bases unmatched to any gene: 14. The CDR3 DNA follows: TGTGCCAGCAGTCCCGGGACAGCGAACTTGCGGCTGTTTTTT. Translation: CASSPGTANLRLFF.

This chain uses TRBV29-1 with TRBJ1-2; D is possibly TRBD1 (5 bases). V was pared by 0 bases and J by 5 bases, with 16 bases between. From germline, CDR1 is SQVTM and CDR2 ANQGSEA. There are 15 residues in the CDR3. Written as DNA, the CDR3 is TGCAGCGTTGAAGATCTAAAAGGGGTTGGTTATGGCTACACCTTC. Residues: CSVEDLKGVGYGYTF.

V is TRBV28 and J is TRBJ2-1; 13 nucleotides match TRBD2. Germline values: CDR1 MDHEN, CDR2 SYDVKM. This CDR3 spans 14 amino acids. The ends lost 4 bases at V and 12 bases at J; junction bases unmatched: 6. Here the CDR3 DNA reads TGTGCCAGCAGTTCCACTAGCGGGGGGGAGTGGCAGTTCTTC. It encodes CASSSTSGGEWQFF.

The chain recombines TRBV6-5 with TRBJ2-7, with 7 bases that match TRBD2. V lost 0 bases, J lost 4 bases, and 9 bases stayed unmatched. Germline V gene sequence: CDR1 MNHEY, CDR2 SVGAGI. The CDR3 extends over 16 amino acids. The CDR3 reads CASSYSMPREGYEQYF. The CDR3 coding sequence is TGTGCCAGCAGTTACTCGATGCCCAGGGAGGGTTACGAGCAGTACTTC.

The rearrangement uses TRBV5-6 and TRBJ2-7; D perhaps matches TRBD2 (6 bases). The germline gives CDR1 SGHDT, CDR2 YYEEEE. V lost 4 bases and J lost 2, with 13 bases in between. The CDR3 spans 14 residues. The DNA of the CDR3 is TGTGCCAGCAGCCCGACGGGGGTAACCTACGAGCAGTACTTC. Translation gives CASSPTGVTYEQYF.

The genes are TRBV5-1 and TRBJ2-5, with D possibly being TRBD2 (6 bases). CDR3 length: 16 amino acids. Germline V gene sequence: CDR1 SGHRS, CDR2 YFSETQ. The V and J ends lost 5 bases and 7 bases respectively, with 24 bases between them. CDR3 loop: CASSALGHLTGGTQYF. CDR3 bases: TGCGCCAGCAGTGCCCTCGGACACCTCACCGGGGGGACCCAGTACTTC.

CDR3 in DNA: TGTGCCAGCAGCTTAGAGATTAGACAGAACACTGAAGCTTTCTTT. Its translation is CASSLEIRQNTEAFF. The rearrangement uses TRBV11-2 and TRBJ1-1; D call uncertain. The V end was cut by 0 bases, the J end by 1 base, with 9 bases between. This CDR3 spans 15 amino acids. Per germline, CDR1 SGHAT and CDR2 FQNNGV. Combining the CDR3 with reference TRBV11-2 and TRBJ1-1 gives the whole variable domain EAGVAQSPRYKIIEKRQSVAFWCNPISGHATLYWYQQILGQGPKLLIQFQNNGVVDDSQLPKDRFSAERLKGVDSTLKIQPAKLEDSAVYLCASSLEIRQNTEAFFGQGTRLTVV.

The chain uses TRBV11-2 and TRBJ2-7; 7 bases are shared with TRBD1. Germline V lookup: CDR1 SGHAT, CDR2 FQNNGV. The CDR3 sequence is 15 residues long. J gave up 1 base and V 8 bases, and 11 bases lay outside the gene matches. CDR3: CASFGDSPASYEQYF. The CDR3 DNA reads as TGTGCCAGCTTTGGGGACAGCCCCGCGTCCTACGAGCAGTACTTC. The variable domain in full, with the rest retrieved from reference TRBV11-2 and TRBJ2-7, is EAGVAQSPRYKIIEKRQSVAFWCNPISGHATLYWYQQILGQGPKLLIQFQNNGVVDDSQLPKDRFSAERLKGVDSTLKIQPAKLEDSAVYLCASFGDSPASYEQYFGPGTRLTVT.

This clone was recorded a few times. The rearrangement joins TRBV19 to TRBJ2-1; TRBD2 is a possible D gene (6 bases). Germline lookup yields CDR1 LNHDA and CDR2 SQIVND (reference sequence). Trimming removed 3 bases from V and 3 bases from J, with 9 bases in between. The CDR3 runs to 14 residues. The CDR3 bases are TGTGCCAGTAGTATCCTGGGGGGCTACAATGAGCAGTTCTTC. It encodes CASSILGGYNEQFF.

This chain links TRBV7-9 with TRBJ2-2; 8 bases match TRBD1. The CDR3 has 16 amino acids. CDR1 is SEHNR and CDR2 is FQNEAQ in the germline V gene (reference sequence). V gave up 7 bases and J gave up 4 bases; unmatched junction bases: 11. The CDR3 here is CASIQPGQDATGELFF. The CDR3 DNA follows: TGTGCCAGCATCCAGCCGGGACAGGATGCCACCGGGGAGCTGTTTTTT.

For the CDR3, the DNA is TGTGCCAGCAGCTTAGTCTTGGGGGCGAGTGAGCAGTACTTC. Its translation: CASSLVLGASEQYF. V usage is TRBV7-9 and J usage is TRBJ2-7; a weak D match, TRBD1 (6 bases). The germline V gene has CDR1 SEHNR and CDR2 FQNEAQ (reference sequence). Deletions cut 1 base from V and 7 bases from J, with 14 bases between. The CDR3 is 14 residues long.